A single sample gave rise to the 28 T cell receptor beta chains below, sequenced in a study of long-term antiretroviral therapy in people with HIV. immunoSEQ v3.0 was run at survey level. Libraries were prepared by immunoSEQ multiplex PCR; TCRdb keeps only in-frame clonotypes and omits some of them. Counted here are about 39,000 clones, approximately 86% occurring once; the ten biggest clones make up 3.9%. The sample consisted of unsorted PBMCs, taken just before starting antiretroviral therapy. The receptors originated from a woman between 18 and 29 years old with HIV.

This chain joins TRBV11-2 and TRBJ2-7, with D perhaps TRBD1 (6 bases). From germline, CDR1 is SGHAT and CDR2 FQNNGV. The CDR3 sequence is 15 residues long. Trimming took 1 base from V and 1 from J, leaving 11 bases between them. The CDR3 is CASSLGGRRSYEQYF. The CDR3 coding sequence is TGTGCCAGCAGCTTAGGGGGGCGTCGGTCCTACGAGCAGTACTTC.

This clone has just one count. J is TRBJ1-5 and V is TRBV15, with D hard to call. The CDR3 is 15 amino acids. Germline V gene sequence: CDR1 LNHNV, CDR2 YYDKDF (reference sequence). V lost 0 bases to trimming and J lost 1 base, with 7 bases between them. The CDR3 here is CATSRDIGSNQPQHF. CDR3 nucleotides: TGTGCCACCAGCAGAGATATAGGCAGCAATCAGCCCCAGCATTTT. Combining the CDR3 with reference TRBV15 and TRBJ1-5 gives the whole variable domain DAMVIQNPRYQVTQFGKPVTLSCSQTLNHNVMYWYQQKSSQAPKLLFHYYDKDFNNEADTPDNFQSRRPNTSFCFLDIRSPGLGDTAMYLCATSRDIGSNQPQHFGDGTRLSIL.

This clone was picked up a small number of times. This chain links TRBV27 with TRBJ2-6; D is ambiguous. Germline CDR1 and CDR2: MNHEY and SMNVEV (reference sequence). This CDR3 is built from 16 residues. Trimming pared 6 bases from V and 0 bases from J, leaving 12 bases between. CDR3: CASSLQVPSGANVLTF. DNA for the CDR3: TGTGCCAGCAGCCTGCAGGTCCCCTCTGGGGCCAACGTCCTGACTTTC.

The genes are TRBV19 and TRBJ2-7, with 12 bases that match TRBD2. CDR1 LNHDA and CDR2 SQIVND come from the germline V gene (reference sequence). V was clipped by 1 base and J by 6 bases; unmatched bases: 4. The CDR3 length is 15 residues. Here the CDR3 DNA reads TGTGCCAGTAGTATAGCGGCTAGCGGGAGGGCCGAGCAGTACTTC. Translation gives CASSIAASGRAEQYF.

V gene TRBV21-1 combines with J gene TRBJ2-5. TRBV21-1 is a listed pseudogene. The CDR3 is 11 amino acids. The CDR3 DNA reads TGTGCCAGCAGCAAGGAAGAGACCCAGTACTTC. Translation: CASSKEETQYF.

The V gene is TRBV5-6, the J gene TRBJ2-7; D may be TRBD2 (6 bases). Germline CDR1 is SGHDT and CDR2 is YYEEEE. CDR3 length: 15 amino acids. V gave up 4 bases and J gave up 1 base, with 15 bases separating them. The CDR3: CASSEDSGRSYEQYF. CDR3 DNA sequence: TGTGCCAGCAGCGAAGACAGCGGGCGATCCTACGAGCAGTACTTC.

On this clone: No DNA is shown, since the ends of the CDR3 on it are uncertain; the CDR3 is the one TCRdb lists. The gene calls are TRBV10-2 and TRBJ2-7; the table's D call of TRBD1 was not tested on the DNA. 18 amino acids form the CDR3, both terminal residues included. The germline CDR1 and CDR2 sequences are WSHSY and SAAADI. CDR3 loop: CASSEGQALHFDPYEQYF.

The J gene is TRBJ1-1, the V gene TRBV25-1; TRBD1 might be the D (5 bases). V was shortened by 8 bases and J by 2 bases, with 12 bases between the two germline ends. In germline, CDR1 is MGHDK, CDR2 SYGVNS. The length of the CDR3 is 13 residues. CDR3 amino acids: CASLPQGNTEAFF. The CDR3 DNA sequence: TGTGCCAGCCTACCCCAGGGAAACACTGAAGCTTTCTTT.

The chain recombines TRBV19 with TRBJ2-3; D unclear. In germline, CDR1 is LNHDA, CDR2 SQIVND (reference sequence). Deletions cut 5 bases from V and 2 bases from J, with 5 bases between. This CDR3 region has 12 residues. The DNA of the CDR3 is TGTGCCAGTAGTCTCCCCACAGATACGCAGTATTTT. Its translation is CASSLPTDTQYF. The full variable domain, rest sourced from reference TRBV19 and TRBJ2-3, is DGGITQSPKYLFRKEGQNVTLSCEQNLNHDAMYWYRQDPGQGLRLIYYSQIVNDFQKGDIAEGYSVSREKKESFPLTVTSAQKNPTAFYLCASSLPTDTQYFGPGTRLTVL.

The rearrangement links TRBV6-1 to TRBJ2-6; D is unresolved. The V end lost 4 bases, the J end lost 0 bases, and 16 bases lay between the germline ends. Germline V gene lookup returns CDR1 MNHNS and CDR2 SASEGT. The CDR3 contains 18 residues. Here the CDR3 reads CASSGPQGSYSGANVLTF. In nucleotides, the CDR3 is TGTGCCAGCAGTGGTCCCCAAGGTTCCTACTCTGGGGCCAACGTCCTGACTTTC.

This CDR3 reads CASSPGLADHYEQYF. The CDR3 region has the DNA TGTGCCAGCAGTCCGGGACTAGCGGACCACTACGAGCAGTACTTC. The rearrangement joins TRBV6-5 to TRBJ2-7; 11 nucleotides agree with TRBD2. V lost 5 bases and J lost 3; bases outside the gene matches: 6. The germline V gene has CDR1 MNHEY and CDR2 SVGAGI. The CDR3 totals 15 residues.

The chain links TRBV10-3 to TRBJ1-5; the D gene is possibly TRBD1 (5 bases). The CDR3 spans 12 residues. Germline CDR1 ENHRY, CDR2 SYGVKD. CDR3 loop: CASTDSNQPQHF. In DNA form, the CDR3 reads TGTGCATCGACAGATAGCAATCAGCCCCAGCATTTT.

This clone was detected only a few times. The chain employs TRBV6-4 and TRBJ2-3, with 8 bases that match TRBD2. This CDR3 is built from 14 residues. J was trimmed by 2 bases and V by 2 bases; bases with no gene match: 0. Germline-derived CDR1 and CDR2 are MRHNA and SNTAGT. In DNA form, the CDR3 reads TGTGCCAGCAGTGACGGACTAGCCACAGATACGCAGTATTTT. Its protein product is CASSDGLATDTQYF.

The genes are TRBV5-1 and TRBJ2-3, with 8 bases identical to TRBD1. The junction had 16 bases not matched to a gene; V was cut back by 4 bases and J by 0 bases. The CDR3 sequence is 19 residues long. CDR1 is SGHRS and CDR2 is YFSETQ in the germline V gene. DNA for the CDR3: TGCGCCAGCAGCCCTTGGCGAGACAGGGGTCCCTCTAGCACAGATACGCAGTATTTT. It codes for CASSPWRDRGPSSTDTQYF.

This chain joins TRBV7-6 and TRBJ1-2, with D uncertain. CDR3 size: 13 residues. V lost 1 base, J lost 7 bases, and 10 bases lay in between. Germline V gene sequence: CDR1 SGHVS, CDR2 FNYEAQ. The CDR3 nucleotides are TGTGCCAGCAGCTTAGGGACGGTGGGTGGCTACACCTTC. Encoded protein: CASSLGTVGGYTF.

The chain carries TRBV4-1 and TRBJ2-5; D is undetermined. Germline V gives CDR1 MGHRA, CDR2 YSYEKL. This CDR3 region has 14 residues. Trimming shortened V by 2 bases and J by 2 bases, and 9 bases separated the two germline ends. For the CDR3, the DNA is TGCGCCAGCAGCCAAATAGGGCTTCAAGAGACCCAGTACTTC. Translating gives CASSQIGLQETQYF.

The V call is TRBV9, the J call TRBJ1-5, with D perhaps TRBD1 (6 bases). There are 15 residues in the CDR3. Germline CDR1 SGDLS, CDR2 YYNGEE. V shed 9 bases and J shed 0 bases, with 16 bases lying between them. CDR3 coding DNA: TGTGCCACAGGGGAATCGATTTATAGCAATCAGCCCCAGCATTTT. It yields the protein CATGESIYSNQPQHF.

The rearrangement joins TRBV28 to TRBJ1-2; D gene ambiguous. Germline CDR1 MDHEN, CDR2 SYDVKM. V dropped 4 bases and J dropped 6 bases, with 9 bases sitting between them. The CDR3 is 12 residues long. CDR3 in DNA: TGTGCCAGCAGTTCCAGACTGGATGGCTACACCTTC. The encoded protein is CASSSRLDGYTF.

The chain uses TRBV7-3 and TRBJ2-1; 10 nucleotides line up with TRBD2. Per the germline V gene, CDR1 is SGHTA and CDR2 is FQGTGA. V lost 0 bases to trimming and J lost 7 bases; unmatched junction nucleotides: 6. The CDR3 has 16 residues. DNA for the CDR3: TGTGCCAGCAGCTTAACTACTAGCGGGGCGAAAAATGAGCAGTTCTTC. This translates into CASSLTTSGAKNEQFF.

This clone was seen a few times. The gene calls are TRBV27 and TRBJ2-7; maybe TRBD2 (5 bases). The V and J ends lost 6 bases and 3 bases respectively, with 24 bases between them. The CDR3 totals 17 residues. CDR1 and CDR2 from the germline V gene are MNHEY and SMNVEV (reference sequence). The CDR3: CASSPSSSWGRFYEQYF. The CDR3 nucleotides read TGTGCCAGCAGCCCATCTAGCTCCTGGGGTCGGTTCTACGAGCAGTACTTC.

This clone was counted a few times. The rearrangement links TRBV20-1 to TRBJ1-1; D ambiguous. Trimming removed 1 base at V and 7 bases at J, with 7 bases between. Germline-derived CDR1 and CDR2 are DFQATT and SNEGSKA (reference sequence). The CDR3 is 11 residues long. The CDR3 loop reads CSARATNEAFF. DNA for the CDR3: TGCAGTGCTAGAGCCACCAATGAAGCTTTCTTT.

This clone was counted once. The chain is built from TRBV2 and TRBJ2-7; D remains unclear. Germline assignment: CDR1 SNHLY and CDR2 FYNNEI. This CDR3 is 10 amino acids long. Trimming took off 6 bases at V and 11 bases at J, with 11 bases between the two ends. The CDR3 spells CASSNPVKYF. The CDR3 region has the DNA TGTGCCAGCAGCAACCCGGTAAAGTACTTC.

This chain links TRBV7-2 with TRBJ2-1, with D uncertain. V was shortened by 5 bases and J by 7 bases, with 6 bases between the two germline ends. The CDR3 is 11 residues long. The germline V gene has CDR1 SGHTA and CDR2 FQGNSA. CDR3 nucleotides: TGTGCCAGCAGCATTGGGAATGAGCAGTTCTTC. Translated: CASSIGNEQFF. The full variable domain, in which reference TRBV7-2 and TRBJ2-1 provide the parts outside the CDR3, is GAGVSQSPSNKVTEKGKDVELRCDPISGHTALYWYRQSLGQGLEFLIYFQGNSAPDKSGLPSDRFSAERTGGSVSTLTIQRTQQEDSAVYLCASSIGNEQFFGPGTRLTVL.

The CDR3 sequence is CASSIDRTLYF. Written as DNA, the CDR3 is TGTGCCAGTAGTATAGATCGAACCCTGTACTTC. The chain carries TRBV19 and TRBJ2-7; D is uncertain. CDR1 and CDR2 from the germline V gene are LNHDA and SQIVND (reference sequence). V lost 0 bases and J lost 12, with 9 bases in between. This CDR3 comprises 11 residues.

V gene TRBV28 combines with J gene TRBJ2-3; 9 positions match TRBD2. CDR1 and CDR2 from the germline V gene are MDHEN and SYDVKM. V trimming: 6 bases; J trimming: 8 bases; junction bases outside the gene matches: 15. The CDR3 loop spans 16 amino acids. CDR3 in DNA: TGTGCCAGCAGCCCGGTAAGCGGGAGGCTGAAGAGTACGCAGTATTTT. It specifies CASSPVSGRLKSTQYF.

The chain combines TRBV7-2 with TRBJ2-5; 11 nucleotides agree with TRBD2. V lost 2 bases to trimming and J lost 4 bases; unmatched junction nucleotides: 6. In germline, CDR1 is SGHTA, CDR2 FQGNSA. CDR3 length: 16 residues. The CDR3 here is CASSLSRLAGRETQYF. In DNA, the CDR3 is TGTGCCAGCAGCTTATCGAGACTAGCGGGACGAGAGACCCAGTACTTC. Looking up the rest from reference TRBV7-2 and TRBJ2-5 gives the full variable domain: GAGVSQSPSNKVTEKGKDVELRCDPISGHTALYWYRQSLGQGLEFLIYFQGNSAPDKSGLPSDRFSAERTGGSVSTLTIQRTQQEDSAVYLCASSLSRLAGRETQYFGPGTRLLVL.

This clone was detected only a few times. The rearrangement joins TRBV28 to TRBJ1-2; D gene unclear. The length of the CDR3 is 13 residues. Germline V CDR1 and CDR2: MDHEN, SYDVKM. The V end lost 6 bases, the J end lost 8 bases, and 16 bases lay between the germline ends. The CDR3 bases are TGTGCCAGCAGCCCTGCGACACCACCCGGCTACACCTTC. This codes for CASSPATPPGYTF.

J is TRBJ1-6 and V is TRBV11-2, with 11 bases lining up with TRBD1. Germline V gene data show CDR1 as SGHAT and CDR2 as FQNNGV. The CDR3 runs to 17 residues. With 5 bases clipped from V and 11 bases from J, the junction kept 14 bases outside the gene matches. Here the CDR3 DNA reads TGTGCCAGCAGCCCCACGGACAGGGGGCTCCTTTTAGCACCCCTCCACTTT. This sequence encodes CASSPTDRGLLLAPLHF. Complete variable domain (other parts from reference TRBV11-2 and TRBJ1-6): EAGVAQSPRYKIIEKRQSVAFWCNPISGHATLYWYQQILGQGPKLLIQFQNNGVVDDSQLPKDRFSAERLKGVDSTLKIQPAKLEDSAVYLCASSPTDRGLLLAPLHFGNGTRLTVT.